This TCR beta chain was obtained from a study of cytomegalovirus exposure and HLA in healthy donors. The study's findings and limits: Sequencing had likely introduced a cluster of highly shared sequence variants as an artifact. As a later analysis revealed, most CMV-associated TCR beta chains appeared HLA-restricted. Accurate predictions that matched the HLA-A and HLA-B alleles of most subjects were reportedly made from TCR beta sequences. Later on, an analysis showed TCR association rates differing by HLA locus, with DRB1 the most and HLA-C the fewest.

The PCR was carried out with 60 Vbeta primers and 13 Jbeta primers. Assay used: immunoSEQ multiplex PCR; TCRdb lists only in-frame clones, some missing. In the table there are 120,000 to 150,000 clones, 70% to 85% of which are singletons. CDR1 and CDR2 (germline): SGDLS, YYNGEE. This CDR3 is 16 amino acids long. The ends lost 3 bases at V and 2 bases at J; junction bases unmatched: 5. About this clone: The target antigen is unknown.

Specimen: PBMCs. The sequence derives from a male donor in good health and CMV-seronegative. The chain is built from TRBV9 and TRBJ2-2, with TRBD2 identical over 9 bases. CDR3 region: CASSAASGVNTGELFF. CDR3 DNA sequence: TGTGCCAGCAGCGCTGCTAGCGGGGTTAACACCGGGGAGCTGTTTTTT.